This T cell receptor beta chain was captured by sequencing in a study of T cells in Graves' hyperthyroidism and ophthalmopathy. Study-wide context: Any treatment followed the collection of peripheral blood at initial diagnosis.

The CDR3 has 15 amino acids. Trimming left V 3 bases short and J 0 bases short, with 9 bases between. The V gene's germline CDR1 is KGHSH and CDR2 LQKENI. Amplified TCR beta CDR3 regions derived from RNA transcripts. A first-round RT-PCR of the TCR CDR3 used the HTBI primer set. TCRdb fed the multiplex PCR reads into MiXCR, producing one record per CDR3 protein. The sample lists more than 500,000 distinct CDR3 sequences, roughly 14% seen once, with around 4% in the top ten. Regarding this clonotype: The antigen remains unidentified.

Study-wide results and caveats: Patients with ophthalmopathy were separated from those with stable hyperthyroidism by a 13 V-J model.

Sequencing input: blood. The sequence came from a middle-aged woman with Graves' ophthalmopathy. V is TRBV18 and J is TRBJ1-3; D ambiguous. This CDR3 reads CASSPRPDSGNTIYF. In nucleotides, the CDR3 is TGTGCCAGCTCACCCCGGCCGGACTCTGGAAACACCATATATTTT.